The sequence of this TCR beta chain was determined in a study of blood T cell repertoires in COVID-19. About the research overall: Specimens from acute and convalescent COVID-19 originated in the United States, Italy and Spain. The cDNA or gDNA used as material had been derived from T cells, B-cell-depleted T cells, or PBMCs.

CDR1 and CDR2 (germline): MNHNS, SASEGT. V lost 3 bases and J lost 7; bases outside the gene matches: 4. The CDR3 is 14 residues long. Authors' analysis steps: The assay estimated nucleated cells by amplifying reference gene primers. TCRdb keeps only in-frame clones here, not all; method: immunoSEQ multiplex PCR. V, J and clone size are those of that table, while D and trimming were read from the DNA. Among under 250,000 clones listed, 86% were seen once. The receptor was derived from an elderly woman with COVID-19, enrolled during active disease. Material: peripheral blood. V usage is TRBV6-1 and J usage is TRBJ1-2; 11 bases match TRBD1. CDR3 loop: CASSEEGQGGGYTF. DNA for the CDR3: TGTGCCAGCAGTGAGGAGGGACAGGGGGGTGGCTACACCTTC.